This T cell receptor beta chain was identified during a study of T cells in localized non-small cell lung cancer. Notes on the study in general: Clonality peaked in uninvolved adjacent lung rather than tumor.

Only a few counts were recorded for this clone. No antigen is known for it. Here immunoSEQ multiplex PCR was the method, and the copy in TCRdb shows in-frame clones only, minus some. The sample lists approximately 28,000 clones, about four fifths occurring once. Germline V gene data show CDR1 as SNHLY and CDR2 as FYNNEI. This CDR3 contains 13 residues. The V end was cut by 7 bases, the J end by 0 bases, with 7 bases between. The sample here was peripheral blood mononuclear cells, taken before any cancer treatment. The sequence came from a man between 40 and 70 years old with stage III lung adenocarcinoma. The chain joins TRBV2 to TRBJ1-5, with unresolved D. The CDR3, as DNA: TGTGCCAGCATGAGGGATAGCAATCAGCCCCAGCATTTT. Amino acids: CASMRDSNQPQHF.